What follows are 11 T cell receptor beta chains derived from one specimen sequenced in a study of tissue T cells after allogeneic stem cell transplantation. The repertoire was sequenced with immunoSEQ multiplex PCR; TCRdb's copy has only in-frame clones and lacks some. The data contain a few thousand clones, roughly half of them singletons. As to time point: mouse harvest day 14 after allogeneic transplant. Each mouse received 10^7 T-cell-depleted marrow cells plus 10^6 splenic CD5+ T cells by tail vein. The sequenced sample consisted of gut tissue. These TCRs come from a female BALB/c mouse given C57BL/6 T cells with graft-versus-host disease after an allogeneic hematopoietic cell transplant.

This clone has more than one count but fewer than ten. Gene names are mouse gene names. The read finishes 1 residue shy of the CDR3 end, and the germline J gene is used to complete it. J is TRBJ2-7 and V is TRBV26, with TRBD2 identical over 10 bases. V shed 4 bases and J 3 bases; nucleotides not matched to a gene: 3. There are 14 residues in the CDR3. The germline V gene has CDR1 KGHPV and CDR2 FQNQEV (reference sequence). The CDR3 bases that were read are TGTGCCAGCAGTCAGGGACTGGGGTTCTATGAACAGTAC. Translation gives CASSQGLGFYEQY. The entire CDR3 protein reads CASSQGLGFYEQYF.

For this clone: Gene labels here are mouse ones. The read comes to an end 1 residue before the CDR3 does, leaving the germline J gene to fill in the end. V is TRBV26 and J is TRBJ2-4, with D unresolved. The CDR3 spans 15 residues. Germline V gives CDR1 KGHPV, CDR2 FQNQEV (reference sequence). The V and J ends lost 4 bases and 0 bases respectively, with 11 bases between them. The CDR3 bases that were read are TGTGCCAGCAGTCCCGAGGCGGCTAGTCAAAACACCTTGTAC. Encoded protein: CASSPEAASQNTLY. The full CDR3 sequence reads CASSPEAASQNTLYF.

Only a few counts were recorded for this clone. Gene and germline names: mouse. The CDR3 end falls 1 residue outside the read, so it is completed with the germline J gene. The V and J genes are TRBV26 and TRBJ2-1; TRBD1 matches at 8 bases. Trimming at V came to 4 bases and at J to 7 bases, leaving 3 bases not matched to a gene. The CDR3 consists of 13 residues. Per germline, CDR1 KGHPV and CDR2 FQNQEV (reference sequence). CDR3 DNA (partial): TGTGCCAGCAGTCAGGACAGGGCGGCTGAGCAGTTC. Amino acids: CASSQDRAAEQF. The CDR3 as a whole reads CASSQDRAAEQFF.

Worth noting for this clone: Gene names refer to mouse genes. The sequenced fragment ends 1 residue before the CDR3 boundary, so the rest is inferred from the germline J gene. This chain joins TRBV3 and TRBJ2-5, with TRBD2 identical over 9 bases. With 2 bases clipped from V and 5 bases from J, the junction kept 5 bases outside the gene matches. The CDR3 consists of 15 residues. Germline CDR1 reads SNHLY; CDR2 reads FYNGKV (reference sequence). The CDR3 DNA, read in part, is TGTGCCAGCAGCTTAAGCTGGGGGGGAAGAGACACCCAGTAC. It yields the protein CASSLSWGGRDTQY. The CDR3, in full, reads CASSLSWGGRDTQYF.

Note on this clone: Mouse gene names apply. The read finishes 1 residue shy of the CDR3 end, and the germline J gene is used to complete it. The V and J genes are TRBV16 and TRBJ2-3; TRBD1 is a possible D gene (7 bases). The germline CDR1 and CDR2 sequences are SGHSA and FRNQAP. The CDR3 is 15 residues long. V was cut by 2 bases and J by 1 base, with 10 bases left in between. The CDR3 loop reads CASSLKGAGAETLYF. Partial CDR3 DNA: TGTGCAAGCAGCTTAAAGGGGGCCGGTGCAGAAACGCTGTAT.

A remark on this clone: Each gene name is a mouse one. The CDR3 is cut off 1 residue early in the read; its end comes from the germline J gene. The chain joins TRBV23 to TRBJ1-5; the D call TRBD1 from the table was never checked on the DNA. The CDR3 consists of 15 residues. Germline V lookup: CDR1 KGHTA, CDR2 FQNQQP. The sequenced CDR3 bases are TGCTCCAGCAGTCAATCCCCAAATAACAACCAGGCTCCGCTT. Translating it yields CSSSQSPNNNQAPL. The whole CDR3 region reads CSSSQSPNNNQAPLF.

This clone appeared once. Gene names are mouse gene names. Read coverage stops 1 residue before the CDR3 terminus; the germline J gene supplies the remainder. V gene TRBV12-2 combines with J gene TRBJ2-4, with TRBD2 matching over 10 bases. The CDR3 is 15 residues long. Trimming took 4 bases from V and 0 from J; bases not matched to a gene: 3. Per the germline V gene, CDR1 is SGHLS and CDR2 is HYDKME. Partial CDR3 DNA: TGTGCCAGCTCGCGGACTGGGGGTAGTCAAAACACCTTGTAC. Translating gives CASSRTGGSQNTLY. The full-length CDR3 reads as CASSRTGGSQNTLYF. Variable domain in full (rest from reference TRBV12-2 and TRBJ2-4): NSGVVQSPRYIIKGKGERSILKCIPISGHLSVAWYQQTQGQELKFFIQHYDKMERDKGNLPSRFSVQQFDDYHSEMNMSALELEDSAVYFCASSRTGGSQNTLYFGAGTRLSVL.

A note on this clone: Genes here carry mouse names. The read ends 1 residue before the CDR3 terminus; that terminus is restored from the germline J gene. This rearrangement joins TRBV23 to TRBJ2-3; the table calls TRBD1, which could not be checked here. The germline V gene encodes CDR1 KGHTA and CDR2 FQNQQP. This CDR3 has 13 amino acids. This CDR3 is CSSSPTGDGTLYF. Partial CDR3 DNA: TGCTCCAGCAGTCCGACAGGGGATGGAACGCTGTAT.

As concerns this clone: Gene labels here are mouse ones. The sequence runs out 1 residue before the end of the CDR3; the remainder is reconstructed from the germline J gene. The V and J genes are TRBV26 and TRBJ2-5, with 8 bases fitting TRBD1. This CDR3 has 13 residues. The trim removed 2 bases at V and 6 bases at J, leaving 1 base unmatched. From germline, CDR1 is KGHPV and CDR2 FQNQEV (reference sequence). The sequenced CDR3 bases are TGTGCCAGCAGTCTGGACAGGGGTGACACCCAGTAC. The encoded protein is CASSLDRGDTQY. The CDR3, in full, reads CASSLDRGDTQYF.

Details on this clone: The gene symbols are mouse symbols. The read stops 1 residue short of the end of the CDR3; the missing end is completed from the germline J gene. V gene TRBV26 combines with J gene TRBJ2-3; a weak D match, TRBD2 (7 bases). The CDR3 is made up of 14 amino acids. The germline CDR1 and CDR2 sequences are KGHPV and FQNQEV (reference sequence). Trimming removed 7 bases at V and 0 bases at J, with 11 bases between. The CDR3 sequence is CASTGGPSAETLYF. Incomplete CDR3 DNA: TGTGCCAGCACGGGGGGCCCTAGTGCAGAAACGCTGTAT. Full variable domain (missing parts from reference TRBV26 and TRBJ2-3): NSKVIQTPRYLVKGQGQKAKMRCIPEKGHPVVFWYQQNKNNEFKFLINFQNQEVLQQIDMTEKRFSAECPSNSPCSLEIQSSEAGDSALYLCASTGGPSAETLYFGSGTRLTVL.

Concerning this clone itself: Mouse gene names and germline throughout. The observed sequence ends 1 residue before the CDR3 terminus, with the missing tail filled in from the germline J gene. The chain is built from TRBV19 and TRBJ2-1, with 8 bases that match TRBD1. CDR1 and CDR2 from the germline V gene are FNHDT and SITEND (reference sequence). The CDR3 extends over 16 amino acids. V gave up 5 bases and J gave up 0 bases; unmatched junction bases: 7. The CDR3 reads CASSRGQGPNYAEQFF. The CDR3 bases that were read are TGTGCCAGCAGCCGAGGACAGGGCCCTAACTATGCTGAGCAGTTC.